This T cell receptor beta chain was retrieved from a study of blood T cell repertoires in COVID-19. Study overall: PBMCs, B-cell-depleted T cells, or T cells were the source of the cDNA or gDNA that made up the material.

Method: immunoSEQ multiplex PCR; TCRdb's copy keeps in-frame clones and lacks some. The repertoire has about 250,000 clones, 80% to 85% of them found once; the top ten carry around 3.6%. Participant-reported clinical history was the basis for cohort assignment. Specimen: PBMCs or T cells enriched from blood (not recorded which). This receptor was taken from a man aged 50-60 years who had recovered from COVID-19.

This CDR3 reads CASSDRGTSTDTQYF. CDR3 DNA sequence: TGCGCCAGCAGTGACAGGGGAACTAGCACAGATACGCAGTATTTT. This chain joins TRBV10-1 and TRBJ2-3; perhaps TRBD1 as D (6 bases). V lost 3 bases and J 0 bases, leaving 10 bases between the germline ends. From germline, CDR1 is WNHNN and CDR2 SYGVQD (reference sequence). This CDR3 region has 15 residues.